This is a list of T cell receptor beta chains from one sample in a study of T cells in Graves' hyperthyroidism and ophthalmopathy. TCRdb reprocessed the multiplex PCR reads via MiXCR and lists one record per CDR3 protein. Of about half a million distinct CDR3 sequences listed, around a quarter are singletons. The sequencing input was blood. The receptors originated from a woman aged 25 to 39 with Graves' ophthalmopathy. CDR3s include the opening cysteine and the closing phenylalanine or tryptophan. The D gene is left open where the match is weak. Expanded clones get a size class; other rows say once, few or many, or leave the size out.

d_call j_call v_call cdr3_length clone_size cdr3_nt cdr3_aa
NA TRBJ1-1 TRBV19 13 few TGTGCCAGTAGTATACAATGGGGCACTGAAGCTTTCTTT CASSIQWGTEAFF
NA TRBJ2-7 TRBV5-6 15 NA TGTGCCAGCAGCTTGACAGCCTTTAGCTCCTACGAGCAGTACTTC CASSLTAFSSYEQYF
NA TRBJ1-2 TRBV28 14 few TGTGCCAGCACGTGGGTAATGACTAACTATGGCTACACCTTC CASTWVMTNYGYTF
NA TRBJ2-7 TRBV5-1 13 NA TGCGCCAGCAGCTTGCAGGGTACAAACGAGCAGTACTTC CASSLQGTNEQYF
TRBD1 TRBJ2-7 TRBV6-1 15 many TGTGCCAGCAGTGCATACCGGGACAGAGCCTACGAGCAGTACTTC CASSAYRDRAYEQYF
NA TRBJ1-1 TRBV6-5 13 once TGTGCCAGCAGTTCCCAACTCCCGGGTGAATCTTTCTTT CASSSQLPGESFF
NA TRBJ2-3 TRBV14 15 NA TGTGCCAGCAGCCAAGATAGGAGCAGGGTTAGCACGCAGTATTTT CASSQDRSRVSTQYF
NA TRBJ1-5 TRBV15 13 many TGTGCCACCAGCAGAGATCAATGGCAGCCCCAGCATTTT CATSRDQWQPQHF
NA TRBJ2-7 TRBV6-1 14 many TGTGCCAGCAGTGAAGGACGGCTATCCTACGAGCAGTACTTC CASSEGRLSYEQYF
NA TRBJ2-2 TRBV4-2 16 few TGTGCCAGCAGCCAAGCGACGGGGCTGGGCACCGGGGAGCTGTTTTTT CASSQATGLGTGELFF
NA TRBJ1-1 TRBV10-3 15 many TGTGCCATCAGTGAGTCGGGTGGACAGAACACTGAAGCTTTCTTT CAISESGGQNTEAFF
NA TRBJ1-2 TRBV7-2 13 many TGTGCCAGCAGCTCACAGTCCAACTATGGCTACACCTTC CASSSQSNYGYTF
NA TRBJ1-5 TRBV24-1 14 many TGTGCCACCAGTGATTCAGGATACTATCAGCCCCAGCATTTT CATSDSGYYQPQHF
TRBD1 TRBJ2-5 TRBV12-3/TRBV12-4 15 few TGTGCCAGCAGTTTAGGGGCAGGGGGCGAAGAGACCCAGTACTTC CASSLGAGGEETQYF
NA TRBJ1-5 TRBV12-3/TRBV12-4 12 NA TGTGCCAGCAGTTCGCACCTGGGGCCCCAGCATTTT CASSSHLGPQHF
NA TRBJ1-1 TRBV2 13 many TGTGCCAGCAGTTCCGGGTGGTACACTGAAGCTTTCTTT CASSSGWYTEAFF
TRBD2 TRBJ2-5 TRBV12-3/TRBV12-4 16 NA TGTGCCAGCAGTTTACGTAGCGGGCACGCGAGGGAGACCCAGTACTTC CASSLRSGHARETQYF
TRBD1 TRBJ1-6 TRBV6-1 16 few TGTGCCAGCAGGATGGACAGGGGCCCCTATAATTCACCCCTCCACTTT CASRMDRGPYNSPLHF
NA TRBJ1-1 TRBV6-5 14 few TGTGCCAGCAGTTTGGGGACTCCTGCCACTGAAGCTTTCTTT CASSLGTPATEAFF
TRBD2 TRBJ2-5 TRBV28 16 NA TGTGCCAGCAGTCCCACACTAGCGGGAGCAGGAAAGACCCAGTACTTC CASSPTLAGAGKTQYF
NA TRBJ1-3 TRBV11-2 15 many TGTGCCAGCAGCTTAGATGCAGCCGCCGGAAACACCATATATTTT CASSLDAAAGNTIYF
NA TRBJ2-7 TRBV2 13 few TGTGCCAGCCAGCGACAGGAGCCTTACGAGCAGTACTTC CASQRQEPYEQYF
NA TRBJ2-7 TRBV15 14 NA TGTGCCACCAGCAGAGCCGACAGATACTACGATCAGTACTTC CATSRADRYYDQYF
NA TRBJ1-1 TRBV30 14 few TGTGCCTGGAGTCTCGGACAGTTGAACACTGAAGCTTTCTTT CAWSLGQLNTEAFF
NA TRBJ1-1 TRBV12-3/TRBV12-4 14 NA TGTGCCAGCAGTTTAGCGCAGGGGCTGGGTGAAGCTTTCTTT CASSLAQGLGEAFF
NA TRBJ2-7 TRBV6-2/TRBV6-3 15 NA TGTGCCAGCAGTTGGGACGGGGATACCAACTACGAGCAGTACTTC CASSWDGDTNYEQYF
NA TRBJ1-5 TRBV12-3/TRBV12-4 15 many TGTGCCAGCAGTTTTTTCTCAGGGCGCAATCAGCCCCAGCATTTT CASSFFSGRNQPQHF
NA TRBJ1-2 TRBV11-1 18 few TGTGCCAGCAGTTCCTGGCAGGGAGATATTACAGCTAACTATGGCTACACCTTC CASSSWQGDITANYGYTF
NA TRBJ2-1 TRBV7-7 14 few TGTGCTAGCAGCTTGCAGGGCTCTTTCGATGAGCAGTTCTTC CASSLQGSFDEQFF
NA TRBJ1-3 TRBV6-5 15 few TGTGCCGGCAGTTACGGGTCAGACTCTGGAAACACCATATATTTT CAGSYGSDSGNTIYF
NA TRBJ2-5 TRBV6-5 14 many TGTGCCAGCAGTTACAGGCGGGGATCGGAGACCCAGTACTTC CASSYRRGSETQYF
NA TRBJ2-7 TRBV12-3/TRBV12-4 15 many TGTGCCAGCAGCTCAGCCCGGGACCCCGTCGGAGGGGGGGACTTC CASSSARDPVGGGDF
NA TRBJ2-5 TRBV20-1 14 many TGCAGTGCTAGACACGGCCCCACCAAGGGGACCCAGTACTTC CSARHGPTKGTQYF
NA TRBJ1-2 TRBV6-5 13 many TGTGCCAGCAGTAACGGACAGATCTATGGCTACACCTTC CASSNGQIYGYTF
TRBD1 TRBJ2-7 TRBV28 15 many TGTGCCAGCAGTTTAATGGGACAGGCGGCATACGAGCAGTACTTC CASSLMGQAAYEQYF
NA TRBJ2-7 TRBV6-1 13 NA TGCGTCAGCAGCTCCGACAGTACCTACGAGCAGTACTTC CVSSSDSTYEQYF
NA TRBJ1-1 TRBV6-5 15 NA TGTGCCAGCAGTTACCAGACCGTACAGAACACTGAAGCTTTCTTT CASSYQTVQNTEAFF
TRBD1 TRBJ1-3 TRBV7-8 16 many TGTGCCAGCAGCCGCGACAGGGGGCGATGGGGAAACACCATATATTTT CASSRDRGRWGNTIYF
NA TRBJ1-5 TRBV20-1 16 NA TGCAGTGCTACGGCTGGTGGAACCTATAGCAATCAGCCCCAGCATTTT CSATAGGTYSNQPQHF
NA TRBJ1-2 TRBV6-2/TRBV6-3 12 NA TGTGCCAGCAGCGAGCGAGGCTATGGCGACACCTTC CASSERGYGDTF
TRBD2 TRBJ2-5 TRBV12-3/TRBV12-4 17 NA TGTGCCAGCAGTAGGCCGGGACTAGCGGGGCCGCGTGGGACCCAGTACTTC CASSRPGLAGPRGTQYF
TRBD1 TRBJ2-7 TRBV4-3 16 NA TGCGCCAGCAGTCCTAATCGGCGGACAGGTTCGAACGAGCAGTACTTC CASSPNRRTGSNEQYF
TRBD1 TRBJ2-5 TRBV2 15 few TGTGCCAGCAGGCACTCACAGGGGAACCAAGAGACCCAGTACTTC CASRHSQGNQETQYF
NA TRBJ2-2 TRBV30 17 few TGTGCCTGGAGTCGGCACCGAACCTTGGTGAACACCGGGGAGCTGTTTTTT CAWSRHRTLVNTGELFF
NA TRBJ2-7 TRBV12-3/TRBV12-4 14 NA TGTGCCAGCAGCCTTCGGGACAAGACCCACGAGCAGTACTTC CASSLRDKTHEQYF
NA TRBJ2-2 TRBV9 13 NA TGTGCCAGCAGCGAGCACGCGTTAGGGGAGCTGTTTTTT CASSEHALGELFF
NA TRBJ1-1 TRBV5-1 13 many TGCGCCAGCAGCTTGGATCTGGCAACTGAAGCTTTCTTT CASSLDLATEAFF
NA TRBJ2-7 TRBV5-5 12 many TGTGCCAGCAGCTCCGGGGGGCTGGAGCAGTACTTC CASSSGGLEQYF
NA TRBJ2-2 TRBV7-9 15 few TGTGCCAGCAGCCCCTTTGGGCCTTCGGCCGGGGAGCTGTTTTTT CASSPFGPSAGELFF
NA TRBJ1-5 TRBV7-6 17 many TGTGCCAGCAGCTTATATCCTAGCACAGATAGCAATCAGCCCCAGCATTTT CASSLYPSTDSNQPQHF
NA TRBJ1-3 TRBV27 15 many TGTGCCAGCAGTTTAGTGCCTCTCCATGGAAACACCATATATTTT CASSLVPLHGNTIYF
NA TRBJ1-5 TRBV19 17 NA TGTGCCAGTAGTATAAGGGCGGGCAGCCGACAGAATCAGCCGCAGCATTTT CASSIRAGSRQNQPQHF
TRBD1 TRBJ1-2 TRBV27 13 many TGTGCCAGCAGTGACAGGGGTTACTATGGCTACACCTTC CASSDRGYYGYTF
TRBD1 TRBJ1-3 TRBV6-2/TRBV6-3 16 many TGTGCCAGCAAGGCTGACAGGGCTTCGTCTGGAAACACCATATATTTT CASKADRASSGNTIYF
NA TRBJ2-7 TRBV19 14 many TGTGCCAGTAGTGGGAGGGACAGCTCCTACGAGCAGTACTTC CASSGRDSSYEQYF
TRBD1 TRBJ2-5 TRBV5-1 14 many TGCGCCAGCAGCTCCGGGACAGGGAAGTTGGCCCAGTACTTC CASSSGTGKLAQYF
NA TRBJ1-1 TRBV7-9 13 many TGTGCCAGCAGCCTGGGACAACTATATGAAGCTTTCTTT CASSLGQLYEAFF
TRBD1 TRBJ2-4 TRBV6-1 16 NA TGTGCCAGCAGTCAACTGGGACAGTTAGCCAAAAACATTCAGTACTTC CASSQLGQLAKNIQYF
TRBD2 TRBJ2-7 TRBV5-1 19 NA TGCGCCAGCAGCCAAACACCCGGGACTAGCGGGACCTCTAACTACGAGCAGTACTTC CASSQTPGTSGTSNYEQYF
NA TRBJ1-6 TRBV6-1 15 few TGTGCCAGCAGTGAAGGGCAGGTATATAATTCACCCCTCCACTTT CASSEGQVYNSPLHF